Presented here are 3 T cell receptor beta chains from one specimen sequenced in a study of regulatory T cells in long-lasting Graves disease. Building of the TCR beta libraries involved iRepertoire HTBI primers and Arm-PCR of CDR3 regions. TCRdb processed the multiplex PCR reads anew with MiXCR; each CDR3 protein has one entry. This sample has 500,000 or so distinct CDR3 sequences, with 11% to 15% found just once. Documented time point: newly diagnosed GD, antithyroid drugs for less than 3 months. Extracted PBMC RNA gave rise to the TCR library. This sample also appeared in a second study, on T cells in Graves' hyperthyroidism and ophthalmopathy.

Sequences were derived from peripheral blood mononuclear cells (PBMCs), sampled at new diagnosis, from a patient treated with antithyroid drugs. The source is a woman in her 50s with Graves disease.

This clonotype was seen ten or more times. Here the CDR3 reads CASSHPGQGFGNTIYF. CDR3 coding DNA: TGTGCCAGCAGCCATCCGGGACAGGGATTCGGAAACACCATATATTTT. V gene TRBV3-1 combines with J gene TRBJ1-3; 9 bases agree with TRBD1. This CDR3 spans 16 amino acids. V gave up 3 bases and J gave up 4 bases; unmatched junction bases: 7. Germline V gives CDR1 LGHDT, CDR2 YNNKEL (reference sequence).

In its sample, this clonotype was seen many times. The chain joins TRBV7-2 to TRBJ1-5, with no clear D. The CDR3 length is 15 residues. The germline gives CDR1 SGHTA, CDR2 FQGNSA. V was trimmed by 3 bases and J by 1 base, leaving 10 bases between them. The CDR3: CASSFSAVSNQPQHF. The CDR3 region has the DNA TGTGCCAGCAGCTTCTCCGCAGTCAGCAATCAGCCCCAGCATTTT.

The chain recombines TRBV7-3 with TRBJ2-1; 11 bases line up with TRBD2. The CDR3 contains 18 residues. Looked up from germline, CDR1 is SGHTA and CDR2 is FQGTGA. V gave up 4 bases and J gave up 4 bases; unmatched junction bases: 12. DNA for the CDR3: TGTGCCAGCAGCTACCTAGCGGGAGGTCTGGGGGGGTACAATGAGCAGTTCTTC. Amino acid sequence: CASSYLAGGLGGYNEQFF. The variable domain in full, with the rest retrieved from reference TRBV7-3 and TRBJ2-1, is GAGVSQTPSNKVTEKGKYVELRCDPISGHTALYWYRQSLGQGPEFLIYFQGTGAADDSGLPNDRFFAVRPEGSVSTLKIQRTERGDSAVYLCASSYLAGGLGGYNEQFFGPGTRLTVL.